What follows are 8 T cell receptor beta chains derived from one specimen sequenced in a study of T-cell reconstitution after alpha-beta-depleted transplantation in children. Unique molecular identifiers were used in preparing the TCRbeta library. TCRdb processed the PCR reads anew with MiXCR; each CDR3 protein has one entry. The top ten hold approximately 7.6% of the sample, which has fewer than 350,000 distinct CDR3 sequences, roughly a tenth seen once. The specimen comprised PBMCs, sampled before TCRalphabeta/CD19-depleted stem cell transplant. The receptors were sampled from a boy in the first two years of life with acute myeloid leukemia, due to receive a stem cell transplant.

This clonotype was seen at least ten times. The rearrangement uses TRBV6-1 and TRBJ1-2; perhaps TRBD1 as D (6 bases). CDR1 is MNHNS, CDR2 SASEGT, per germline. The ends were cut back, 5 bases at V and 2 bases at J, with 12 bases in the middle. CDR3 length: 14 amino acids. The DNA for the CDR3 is TGTGCCAGCAGTCAATTCACAGGGAACTATGGCTACACCTTC. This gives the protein CASSQFTGNYGYTF.

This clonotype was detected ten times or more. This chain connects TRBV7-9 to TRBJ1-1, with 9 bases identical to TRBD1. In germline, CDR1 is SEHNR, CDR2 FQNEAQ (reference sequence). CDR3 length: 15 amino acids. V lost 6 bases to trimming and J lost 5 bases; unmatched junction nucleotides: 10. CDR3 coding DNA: TGTGCCAGCAGGCTTTACAGGGGGCGCTGGACTGAAGCTTTCTTT. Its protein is CASRLYRGRWTEAFF.

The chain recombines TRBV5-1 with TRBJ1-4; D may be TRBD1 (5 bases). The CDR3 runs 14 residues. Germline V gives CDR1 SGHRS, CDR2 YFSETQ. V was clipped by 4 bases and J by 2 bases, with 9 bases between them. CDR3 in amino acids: CASSPRDTNEKLFF. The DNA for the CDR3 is TGCGCCAGCAGCCCCCGGGACACTAATGAAAAACTGTTTTTT.

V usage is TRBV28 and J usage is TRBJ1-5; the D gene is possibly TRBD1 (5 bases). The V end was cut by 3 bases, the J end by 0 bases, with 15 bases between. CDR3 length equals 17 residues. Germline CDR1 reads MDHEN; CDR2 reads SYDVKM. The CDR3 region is CASSFGVGEYSNQPQHF. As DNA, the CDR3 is TGTGCCAGCAGTTTCGGGGTAGGGGAGTATAGCAATCAGCCCCAGCATTTT.

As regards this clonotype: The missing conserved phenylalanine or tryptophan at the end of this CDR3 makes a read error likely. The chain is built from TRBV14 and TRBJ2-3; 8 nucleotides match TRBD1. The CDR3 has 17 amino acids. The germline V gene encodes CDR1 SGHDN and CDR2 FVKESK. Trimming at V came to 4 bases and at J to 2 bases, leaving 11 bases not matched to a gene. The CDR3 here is CASSLRQGPRYTDTQYI. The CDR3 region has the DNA TGTGCCAGCAGCCTCCGACAGGGGCCCCGATACACAGATACGCAGTATATT.

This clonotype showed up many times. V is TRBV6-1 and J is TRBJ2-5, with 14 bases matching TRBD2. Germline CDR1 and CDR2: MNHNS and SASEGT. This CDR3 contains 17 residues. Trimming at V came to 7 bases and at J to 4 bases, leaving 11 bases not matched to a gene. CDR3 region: CASTPIGTSGRGETQYF. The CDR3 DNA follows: TGTGCCAGCACCCCCATCGGGACTAGCGGGAGAGGAGAGACCCAGTACTTC.

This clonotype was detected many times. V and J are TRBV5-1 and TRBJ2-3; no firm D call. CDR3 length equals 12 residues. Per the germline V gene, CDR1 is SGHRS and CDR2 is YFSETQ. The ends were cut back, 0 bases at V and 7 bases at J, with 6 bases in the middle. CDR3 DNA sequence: TGCGCCAGCAGCTTGGAGGGCAATACGCAGTATTTT. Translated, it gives CASSLEGNTQYF.

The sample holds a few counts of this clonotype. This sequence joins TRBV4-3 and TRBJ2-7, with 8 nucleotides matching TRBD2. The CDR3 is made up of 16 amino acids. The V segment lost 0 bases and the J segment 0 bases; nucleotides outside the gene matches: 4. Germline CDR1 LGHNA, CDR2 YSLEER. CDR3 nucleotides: TGCGCCAGCAGCCAAGATCGCGGGAGGAGCTCCTACGAGCAGTACTTC. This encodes CASSQDRGRSSYEQYF.